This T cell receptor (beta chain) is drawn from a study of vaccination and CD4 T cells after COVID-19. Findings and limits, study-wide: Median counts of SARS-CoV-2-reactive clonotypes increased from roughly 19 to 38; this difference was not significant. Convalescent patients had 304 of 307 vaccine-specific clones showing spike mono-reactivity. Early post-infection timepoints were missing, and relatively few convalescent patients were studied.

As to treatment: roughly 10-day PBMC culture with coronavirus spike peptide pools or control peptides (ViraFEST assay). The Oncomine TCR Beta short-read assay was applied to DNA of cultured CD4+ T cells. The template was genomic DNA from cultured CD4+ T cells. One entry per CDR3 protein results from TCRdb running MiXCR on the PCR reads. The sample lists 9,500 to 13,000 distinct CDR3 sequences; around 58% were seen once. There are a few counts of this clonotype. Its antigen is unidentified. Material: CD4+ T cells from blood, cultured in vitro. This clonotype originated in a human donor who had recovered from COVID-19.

CDR3 DNA: TGTGCCACCAGCAGAGTGTCCCGATCCACCGGGGAGCTGTTTTTT. Amino acid sequence: CATSRVSRSTGELFF. The gene calls are TRBV15 and TRBJ2-2; the D is unclear. V dropped 1 base and J dropped 4 bases, with 10 bases sitting between them. The CDR3 runs to 15 residues. CDR1 is LNHNV and CDR2 is YYDKDF in the germline V gene (reference sequence).